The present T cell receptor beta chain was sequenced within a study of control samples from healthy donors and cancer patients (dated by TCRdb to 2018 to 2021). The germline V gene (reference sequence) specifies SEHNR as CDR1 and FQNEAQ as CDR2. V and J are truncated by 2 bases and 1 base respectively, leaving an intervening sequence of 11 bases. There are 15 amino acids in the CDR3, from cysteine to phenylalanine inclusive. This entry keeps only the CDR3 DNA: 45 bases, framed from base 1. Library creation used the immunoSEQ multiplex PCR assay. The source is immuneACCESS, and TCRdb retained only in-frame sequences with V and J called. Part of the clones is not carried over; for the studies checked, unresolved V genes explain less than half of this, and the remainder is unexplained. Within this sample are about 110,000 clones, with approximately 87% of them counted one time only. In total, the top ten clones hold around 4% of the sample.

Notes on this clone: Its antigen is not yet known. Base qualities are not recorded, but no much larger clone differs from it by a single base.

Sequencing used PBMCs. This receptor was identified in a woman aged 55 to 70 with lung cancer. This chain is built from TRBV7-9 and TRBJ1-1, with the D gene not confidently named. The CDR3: CASSLIVGENTEAFF. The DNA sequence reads TGTGCCAGCAGCTTAATAGTAGGCGAGAACACTGAAGCTTTCTTT.